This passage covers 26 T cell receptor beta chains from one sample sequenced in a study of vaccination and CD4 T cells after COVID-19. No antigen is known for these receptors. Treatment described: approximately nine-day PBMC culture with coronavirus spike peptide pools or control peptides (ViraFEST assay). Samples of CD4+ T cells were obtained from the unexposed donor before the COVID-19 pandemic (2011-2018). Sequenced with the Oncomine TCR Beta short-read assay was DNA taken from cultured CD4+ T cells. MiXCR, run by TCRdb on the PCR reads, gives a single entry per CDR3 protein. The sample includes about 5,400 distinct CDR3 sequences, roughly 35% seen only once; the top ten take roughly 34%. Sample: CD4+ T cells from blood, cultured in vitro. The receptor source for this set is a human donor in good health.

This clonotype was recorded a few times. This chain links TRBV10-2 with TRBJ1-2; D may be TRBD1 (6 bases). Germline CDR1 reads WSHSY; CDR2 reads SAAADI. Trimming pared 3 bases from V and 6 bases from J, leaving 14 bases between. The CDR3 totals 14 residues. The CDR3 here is CASSERQDPNGYTF. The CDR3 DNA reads TGCGCCAGCAGTGAACGACAGGACCCCAATGGCTACACCTTC.

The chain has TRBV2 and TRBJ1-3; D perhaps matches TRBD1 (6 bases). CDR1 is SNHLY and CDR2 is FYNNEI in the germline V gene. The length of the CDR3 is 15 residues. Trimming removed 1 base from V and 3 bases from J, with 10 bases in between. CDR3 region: CASSEGNRVGNTIYF. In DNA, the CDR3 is TGTGCCAGCAGTGAAGGGAACAGGGTTGGAAACACCATATATTTT. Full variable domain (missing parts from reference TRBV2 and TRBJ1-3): EPEVTQTPSHQVTQMGQEVILRCVPISNHLYFYWYRQILGQKVEFLVSFYNNEISEKSEIFDDQFSVERPDGSNFTLKIRSTKLEDSAMYFCASSEGNRVGNTIYFGEGSWLTVV.

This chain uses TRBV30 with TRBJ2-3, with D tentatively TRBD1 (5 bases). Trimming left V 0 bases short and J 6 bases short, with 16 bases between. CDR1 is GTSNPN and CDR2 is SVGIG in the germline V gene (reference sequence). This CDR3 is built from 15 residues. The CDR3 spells CAWSVQDAVKDTQYF. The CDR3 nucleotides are TGTGCCTGGAGTGTACAGGACGCGGTCAAGGATACGCAGTATTTT.

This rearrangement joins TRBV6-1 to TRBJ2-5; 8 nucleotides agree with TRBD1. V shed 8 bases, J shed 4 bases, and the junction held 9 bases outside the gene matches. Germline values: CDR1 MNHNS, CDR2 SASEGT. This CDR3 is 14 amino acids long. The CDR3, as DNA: TGTGCCAGCTCAAGGACAGGGCATTTAGAGACCCAGTACTTC. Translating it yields CASSRTGHLETQYF.

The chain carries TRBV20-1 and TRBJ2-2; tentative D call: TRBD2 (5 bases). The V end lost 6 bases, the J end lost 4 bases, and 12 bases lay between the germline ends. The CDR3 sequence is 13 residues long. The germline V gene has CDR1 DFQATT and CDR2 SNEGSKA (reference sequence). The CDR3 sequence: CSAITGLTGELFF. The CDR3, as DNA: TGCAGTGCGATTACTGGACTCACCGGGGAGCTGTTTTTT.

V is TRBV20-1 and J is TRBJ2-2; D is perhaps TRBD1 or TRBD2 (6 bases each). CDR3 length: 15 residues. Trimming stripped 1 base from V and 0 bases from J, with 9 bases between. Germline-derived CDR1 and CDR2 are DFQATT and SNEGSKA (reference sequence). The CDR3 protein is CSARAGATNTGELFF. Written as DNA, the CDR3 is TGCAGTGCTAGAGCGGGGGCCACGAACACCGGGGAGCTGTTTTTT.

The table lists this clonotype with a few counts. DNA for the CDR3: TGTGCCAGCAGTGGGAAGGGCCTAAACTCCTACGAGCAGTACTTC. Protein: CASSGKGLNSYEQYF. The chain uses TRBV25-1 and TRBJ2-7; no definite D call. CDR1 MGHDK and CDR2 SYGVNS come from the germline V gene. Trimming cost V 4 bases and J 0 bases, with 13 bases left between them. This CDR3 has 15 amino acids.

The CDR3 nucleotides read TGTGCCAGCAGACCACTAGCGGGGGGAGGAGATACGCAGTATTTT. It codes for CASRPLAGGGDTQYF. The V gene is TRBV2, the J gene TRBJ2-3; 12 positions agree with TRBD2. The CDR3 length is 15 residues. Unmatched junction bases numbered 6, after V lost 6 bases and J lost 5 bases. Germline loops: CDR1 SNHLY, CDR2 FYNNEI.

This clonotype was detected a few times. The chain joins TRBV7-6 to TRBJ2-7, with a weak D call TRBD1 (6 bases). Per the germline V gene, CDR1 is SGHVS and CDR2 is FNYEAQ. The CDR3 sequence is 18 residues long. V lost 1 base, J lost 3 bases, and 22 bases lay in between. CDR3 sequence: CASSLGLDPRDTGYEQYF. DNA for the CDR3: TGTGCCAGCAGCTTAGGTTTGGACCCCCGGGACACCGGCTACGAGCAGTACTTC.

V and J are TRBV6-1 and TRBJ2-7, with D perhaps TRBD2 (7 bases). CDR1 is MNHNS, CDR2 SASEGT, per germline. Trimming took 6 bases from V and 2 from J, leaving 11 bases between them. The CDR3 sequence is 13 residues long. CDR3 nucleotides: TGTGCCAGCAGGCCGGGGGGCCCCTACGAGCAGTACTTC. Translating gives CASRPGGPYEQYF.

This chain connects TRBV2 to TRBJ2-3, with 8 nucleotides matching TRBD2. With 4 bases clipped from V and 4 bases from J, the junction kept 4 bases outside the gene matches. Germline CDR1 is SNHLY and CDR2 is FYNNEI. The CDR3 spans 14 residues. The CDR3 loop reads CASSAGGGPDTQYF. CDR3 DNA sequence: TGTGCCAGCAGTGCCGGGGGGGGCCCAGATACGCAGTATTTT.

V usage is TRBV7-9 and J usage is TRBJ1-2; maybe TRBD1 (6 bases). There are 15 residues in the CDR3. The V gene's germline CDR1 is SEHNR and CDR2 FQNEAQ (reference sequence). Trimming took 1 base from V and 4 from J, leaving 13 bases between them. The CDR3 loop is CASSLDPGQLYGYTF. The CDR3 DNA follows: TGTGCCAGCAGCTTAGATCCGGGACAACTCTATGGCTACACCTTC.

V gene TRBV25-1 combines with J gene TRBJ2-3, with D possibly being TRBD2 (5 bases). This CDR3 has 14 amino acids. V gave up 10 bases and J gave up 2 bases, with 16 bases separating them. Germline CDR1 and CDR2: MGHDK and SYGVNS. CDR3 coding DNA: TGTGCCACCTCTCTGGAGCTAGCCACAGATACGCAGTATTTT. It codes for CATSLELATDTQYF.

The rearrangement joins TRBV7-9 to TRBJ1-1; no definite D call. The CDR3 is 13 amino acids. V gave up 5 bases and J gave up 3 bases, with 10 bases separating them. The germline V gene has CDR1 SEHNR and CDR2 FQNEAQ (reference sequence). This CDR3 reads CASSLGGDTEAFF. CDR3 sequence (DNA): TGTGCCAGCAGCCTCGGCGGGGACACTGAAGCTTTCTTT.

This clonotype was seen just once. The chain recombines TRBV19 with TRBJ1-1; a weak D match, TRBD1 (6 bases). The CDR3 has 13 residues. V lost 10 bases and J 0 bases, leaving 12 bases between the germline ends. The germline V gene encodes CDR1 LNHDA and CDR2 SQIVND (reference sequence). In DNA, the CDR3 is TGTGCCACCAGGGACACGGTGAACACTGAAGCTTTCTTT. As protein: CATRDTVNTEAFF.

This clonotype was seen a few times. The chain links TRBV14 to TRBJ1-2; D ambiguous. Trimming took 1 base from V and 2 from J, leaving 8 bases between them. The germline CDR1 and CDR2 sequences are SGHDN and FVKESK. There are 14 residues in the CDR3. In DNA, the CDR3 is TGTGCCAGCAGCCAAGTTCAACAAAACTATGGCTACACCTTC. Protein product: CASSQVQQNYGYTF. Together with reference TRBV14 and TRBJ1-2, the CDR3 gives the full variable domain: EAGVTQFPSHSVIEKGQTVTLRCDPISGHDNLYWYRRVMGKEIKFLLHFVKESKQDESGMPNNRFLAERTGGTYSTLKVQPAELEDSGVYFCASSQVQQNYGYTFGSGTRLTVV.

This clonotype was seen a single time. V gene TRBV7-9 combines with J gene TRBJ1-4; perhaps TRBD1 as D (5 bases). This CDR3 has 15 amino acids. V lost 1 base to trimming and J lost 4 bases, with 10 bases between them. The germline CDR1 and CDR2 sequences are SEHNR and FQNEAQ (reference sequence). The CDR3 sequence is CASSLVEQVNEKLFF. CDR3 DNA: TGTGCCAGCAGCTTAGTGGAACAGGTTAATGAAAAACTGTTTTTT.

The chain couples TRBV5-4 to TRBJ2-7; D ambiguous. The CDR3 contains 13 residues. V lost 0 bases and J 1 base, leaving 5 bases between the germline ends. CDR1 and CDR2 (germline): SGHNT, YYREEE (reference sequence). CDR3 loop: CASSLERSYEQYF. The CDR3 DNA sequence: TGTGCCAGCAGCTTGGAAAGGTCCTACGAGCAGTACTTC.

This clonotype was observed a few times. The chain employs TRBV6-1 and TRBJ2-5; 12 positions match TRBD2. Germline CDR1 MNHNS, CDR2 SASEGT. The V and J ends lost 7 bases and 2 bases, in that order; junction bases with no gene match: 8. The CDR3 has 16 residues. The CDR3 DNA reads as TGTGCCAGCAACCGAAAGACTAGCGGGGGACAAGAGACCCAGTACTTC. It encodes CASNRKTSGGQETQYF.

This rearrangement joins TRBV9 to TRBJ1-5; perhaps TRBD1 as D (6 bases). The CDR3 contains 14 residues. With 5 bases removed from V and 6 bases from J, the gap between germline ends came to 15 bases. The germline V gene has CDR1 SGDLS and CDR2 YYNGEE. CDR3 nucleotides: TGTGCCAGCAGTGAACAGGGTGGCGGTCAGCCCCAGCATTTT. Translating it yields CASSEQGGGQPQHF. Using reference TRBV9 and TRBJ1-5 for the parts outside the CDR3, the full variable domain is DSGVTQTPKHLITATGQRVTLRCSPRSGDLSVYWYQQSLDQGLQFLIQYYNGEERAKGNILERFSAQQFPDLHSELNLSSLELGDSALYFCASSEQGGGQPQHFGDGTRLSIL.

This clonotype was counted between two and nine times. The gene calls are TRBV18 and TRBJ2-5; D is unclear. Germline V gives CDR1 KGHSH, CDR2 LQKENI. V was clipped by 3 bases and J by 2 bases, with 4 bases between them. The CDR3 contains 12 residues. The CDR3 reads CASSPSQETQYF. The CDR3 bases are TGTGCCAGCTCACCGTCACAAGAGACCCAGTACTTC.

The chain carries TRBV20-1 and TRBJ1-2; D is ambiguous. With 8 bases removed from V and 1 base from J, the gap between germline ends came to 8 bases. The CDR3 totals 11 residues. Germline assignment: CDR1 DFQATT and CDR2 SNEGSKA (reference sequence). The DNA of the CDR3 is TGCAGTTCAAGAGATAACTATGGCTACACCTTC. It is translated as CSSRDNYGYTF.

CDR3 region: CATSRDLHRPQHF. CDR3 DNA: TGTGCCACCAGCAGAGATTTACACCGGCCCCAGCATTTT. The chain couples TRBV15 to TRBJ1-5; no clear D. The length of the CDR3 is 13 residues. Germline loops: CDR1 LNHNV, CDR2 YYDKDF (reference sequence). V was clipped by 0 bases and J by 9 bases, with 9 bases between them.

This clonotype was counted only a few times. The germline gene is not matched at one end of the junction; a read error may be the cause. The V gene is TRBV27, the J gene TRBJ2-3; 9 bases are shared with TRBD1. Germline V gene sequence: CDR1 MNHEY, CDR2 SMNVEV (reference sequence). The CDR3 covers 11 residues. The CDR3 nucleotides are TGTGCCAGCGGATATGGGACAGGGAGGGATTTT. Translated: CASGYGTGRDF.

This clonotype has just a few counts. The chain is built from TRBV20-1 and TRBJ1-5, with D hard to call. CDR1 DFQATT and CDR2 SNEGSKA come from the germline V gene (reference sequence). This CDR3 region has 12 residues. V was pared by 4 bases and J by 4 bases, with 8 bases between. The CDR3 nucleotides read TGCAGTGCTAAACACTCTAATCAGCCCCAGCATTTT. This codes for CSAKHSNQPQHF.

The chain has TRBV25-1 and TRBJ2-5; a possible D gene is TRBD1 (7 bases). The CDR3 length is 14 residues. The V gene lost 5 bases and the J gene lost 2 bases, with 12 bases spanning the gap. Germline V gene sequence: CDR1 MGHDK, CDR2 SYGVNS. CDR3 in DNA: TGTGCCAGCAGTCGCGGGACAGTTCAAGAGACCCAGTACTTC. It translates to CASSRGTVQETQYF.